This TCR beta chain was recorded in a study of shared clonotypes between healthy human individuals. Study context: Every donor yielded three CD4 naive, three CD4 memory, two CD8 naive and one CD8 memory plate.

Study-level results: Lower generation probabilities were found for non-shared clonotypes than for those shared by all four donors.

Germline CDR1 is SGHNT and CDR2 is YENEEA. The CDR3 spans 12 residues. V shed 4 bases and J shed 2 bases, with 5 bases lying between them. The healthy adult donors were HIV-negative and reported no recent acute infections or vaccinations. Into CD45RA+ naive and CD45RA-negative memory subsets, the CD4+ cells were split. Produced via immunoSEQ multiplex PCR; TCRdb's table is partial and in-frame only. Altogether 1.6 million or so clones are present, approximately 98.5% being singletons, with the ten largest covering 0.36%. Worth noting for this clone: What it binds is not known.

Input material: naive CD4+ T cells sorted from blood. Subset indicated: CD45RA+ positively selected. The chain is built from TRBV11-3 and TRBJ1-1; the D is unclear. The sequence was obtained from a man aged 25 to 40 in good health. CDR3 loop: CASSSSNTEAFF. CDR3 bases: TGTGCCAGCAGCTCGTCCAACACTGAAGCTTTCTTT.